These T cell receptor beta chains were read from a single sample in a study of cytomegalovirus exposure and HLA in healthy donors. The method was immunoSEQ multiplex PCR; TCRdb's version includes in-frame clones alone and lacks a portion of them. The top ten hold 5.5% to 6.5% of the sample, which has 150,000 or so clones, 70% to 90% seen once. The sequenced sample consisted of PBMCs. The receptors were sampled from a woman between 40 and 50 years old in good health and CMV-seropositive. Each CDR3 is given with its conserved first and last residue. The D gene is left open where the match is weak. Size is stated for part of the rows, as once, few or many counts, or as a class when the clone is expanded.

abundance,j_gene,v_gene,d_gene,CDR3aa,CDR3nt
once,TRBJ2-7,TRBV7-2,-,CASSLQAGAYEQYF,TGTGCCAGCAGCTTACAAGCGGGCGCCTACGAGCAGTACTTC
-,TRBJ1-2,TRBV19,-,CASSITLQGHYGYTF,TGTGCCAGTAGTATAACGTTACAGGGTCACTATGGCTACACCTTC
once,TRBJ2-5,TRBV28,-,CASTIRGGTETQYF,TGTGCCAGCACCATTAGGGGGGGCACAGAGACCCAGTACTTC
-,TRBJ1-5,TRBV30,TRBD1,CAWSRDRGRYGNQPQHF,TGTGCCTGGAGTCGGGACAGGGGGAGATACGGCAATCAGCCCCAGCATTTT
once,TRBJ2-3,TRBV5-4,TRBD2,CASSGLAGGSTDTQYF,TGTGCCAGCAGCGGTCTAGCGGGAGGGAGCACAGATACGCAGTATTTT
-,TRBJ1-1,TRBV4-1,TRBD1,CASSQDRGRPLDTEAFF,TGCGCCAGCAGCCAAGATAGGGGGCGCCCCCTGGACACTGAAGCTTTCTTT
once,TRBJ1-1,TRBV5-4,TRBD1,CASSWTGRTEAFF,TGTGCCAGCAGTTGGACAGGGAGGACTGAAGCTTTCTTT
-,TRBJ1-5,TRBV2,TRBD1,CASRASGTDHQPQHF,TGTGCCAGCAGGGCCTCCGGGACAGACCATCAGCCCCAGCATTTT
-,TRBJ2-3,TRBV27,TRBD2,CASSTPTSGRADTQYF,TGTGCCAGCAGCACCCCGACTAGCGGGAGGGCGGATACGCAGTATTTT
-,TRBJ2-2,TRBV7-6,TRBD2,CASSLSGTTDTGELFF,TGTGCCAGCAGCTTATCGGGGACTACCGACACCGGGGAGCTGTTTTTT
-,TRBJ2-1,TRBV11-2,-,CASSLDQLGAYNEQFF,TGTGCCAGCAGCTTAGATCAGCTAGGGGCCTACAATGAGCAGTTCTTC
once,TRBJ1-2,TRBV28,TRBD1,CVSNGATGGPRGLGYTF,TGTGTTTCAAATGGGGCTACAGGGGGACCCAGGGGCCTTGGCTACACCTTC
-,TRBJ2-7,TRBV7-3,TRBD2,CASSLNSGWAYEQYF,TGTGCCAGCAGCTTAAATAGCGGGTGGGCCTACGAGCAGTACTTC
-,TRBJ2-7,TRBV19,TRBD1,CASSIARGSYEQYF,TGTGCCAGTAGTATAGCCAGGGGGAGCTACGAGCAGTACTTC
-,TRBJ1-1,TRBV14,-,CASSQQTLRNPKAFF,TGTGCCAGCAGCCAACAAACCCTTAGAAACCCGAAAGCTTTCTTT
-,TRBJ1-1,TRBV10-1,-,CASSESLVSLGAFF,TGCGCCAGCAGTGAGTCTCTGGTAAGCCTCGGGGCTTTCTTT
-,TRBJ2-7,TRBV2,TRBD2,CASTLAGVYEQYF,TGTGCCAGCACGCTAGCGGGAGTCTACGAGCAGTACTTC
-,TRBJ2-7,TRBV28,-,CASSLFGGPSYEQYF,TGTGCCAGCAGCCTATTCGGGGGGCCCTCCTACGAGCAGTACTTC
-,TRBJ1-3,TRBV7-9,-,CASSLEAISGNTIYF,TGTGCCAGCAGCTTAGAAGCCATCTCTGGAAACACCATATATTTT
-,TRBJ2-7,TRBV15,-,CATATEPYEQYF,TGTGCCACCGCTACAGAACCTTACGAGCAGTACTTC
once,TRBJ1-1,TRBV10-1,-,CASSEDRDTEAFF,TGCGCCAGCAGTGAGGACCGGGACACTGAAGCTTTCTTT
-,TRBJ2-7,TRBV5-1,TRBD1,CASSYGQGGSSYEQYF,TGCGCCAGCAGCTATGGACAGGGGGGGAGCTCCTACGAGCAGTACTTC
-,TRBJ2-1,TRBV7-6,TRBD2,CASSPPGTSGRAEQFF,TGTGCCAGCAGCCCTCCGGGGACTAGCGGGAGGGCCGAGCAGTTCTTC
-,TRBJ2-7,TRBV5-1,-,CASSWGGDYSYEQYF,TGCGCCAGCAGCTGGGGGGGCGACTATTCCTACGAGCAGTACTTC
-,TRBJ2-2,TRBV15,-,CATSTTGFTTKTGELFF,TGTGCCACCAGCACGACAGGATTCACAACTAAGACCGGGGAGCTGTTTTTT
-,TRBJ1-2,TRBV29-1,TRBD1,CSVRDRGFAALNSGF,TGCAGCGTTCGGGACAGGGGGTTCGCTGCTCTCAACTCGGGTTTC
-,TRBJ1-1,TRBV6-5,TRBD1,CASKGQGYKAEAFF,TGTGCCAGCAAGGGACAGGGTTATAAGGCTGAAGCTTTCTTT
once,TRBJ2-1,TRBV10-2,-,CASQASEQFF,TGCGCCAGCCAAGCCTCCGAGCAGTTCTTC
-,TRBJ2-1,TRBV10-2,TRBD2,CASRKAGGGIAGGFGNEQFF,TGCGCCAGCAGGAAGGCAGGGGGAGGGATAGCGGGAGGGTTTGGTAATGAGCAGTTCTTC
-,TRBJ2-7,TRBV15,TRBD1,CATSRGSGTGAYEQYF,TGTGCCACCAGCAGAGGATCCGGGACAGGGGCTTACGAGCAGTACTTC
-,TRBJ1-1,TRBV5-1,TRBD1,CASSSGQGANTEAFF,TGCGCCAGCAGCTCCGGACAGGGGGCGAACACTGAAGCTTTCTTT
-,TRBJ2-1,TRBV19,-,CASSRWGEGHGEQFF,TGTGCCAGTAGTAGGTGGGGGGAAGGGCATGGTGAGCAGTTCTTC
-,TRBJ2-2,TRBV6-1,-,CASTSKNTGELFF,TGTGCCAGCACATCTAAAAACACCGGGGAGCTGTTTTTT
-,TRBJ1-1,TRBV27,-,CASHGHTNTEAFF,TGTGCCAGCCATGGACACACGAACACTGAAGCTTTCTTT
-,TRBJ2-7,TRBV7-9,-,CASSPIYEQYF,TGTGCCAGCAGCCCTATCTACGAGCAGTACTTC
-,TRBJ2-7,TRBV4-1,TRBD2,CASSQTPQKGLGSSYEQYF,TGCGCCAGCAGCCAAACCCCCCAGAAGGGACTAGGGAGCTCCTACGAGCAGTACTTC
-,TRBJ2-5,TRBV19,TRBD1,CASTQSRGQQTQYF,TGTGCCAGTACCCAATCCAGGGGACAGCAGACCCAGTACTTC
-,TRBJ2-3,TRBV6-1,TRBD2,CASSEVGDTTSGRKGGTDTQYF,TGTGCCAGCAGTGAAGTGGGAGACACAACTAGCGGGAGAAAGGGTGGCACAGATACGCAGTATTTT
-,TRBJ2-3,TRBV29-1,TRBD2,CSVRGLGNTDTQYF,TGCAGCGTCCGCGGACTAGGGAACACAGATACGCAGTATTTT
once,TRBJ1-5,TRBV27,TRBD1,CASRQGDRGNQPQHF,TGTGCCAGCAGGCAGGGGGATCGAGGCAATCAGCCCCAGCATTTT
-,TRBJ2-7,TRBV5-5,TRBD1,CASRWGMGTGSYEQYF,TGTGCCAGCAGGTGGGGGATGGGGACAGGGTCCTACGAGCAGTACTTC
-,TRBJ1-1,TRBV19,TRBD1,CASSGDSLNTEAFF,TGTGCCAGTAGTGGGGACAGTTTGAACACTGAAGCTTTCTTT
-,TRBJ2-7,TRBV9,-,CASSPRGKFPNEQYF,TGTGCCAGCAGCCCCCGCGGGAAATTCCCCAACGAGCAGTACTTC
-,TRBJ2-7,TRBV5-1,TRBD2,CASSRTGTSFDEQYF,TGCGCCAGCAGTCGTACCGGGACTAGCTTCGACGAGCAGTACTTC
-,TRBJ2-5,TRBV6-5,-,CASSYLTSQETQYF,TGTGCCAGCAGTTACTTAACTAGCCAAGAGACCCAGTACTTC
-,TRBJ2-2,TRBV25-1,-,CASSILAGGELFF,-
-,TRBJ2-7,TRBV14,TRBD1,CASSQTGTGASYEQYF,TGTGCCAGCAGCCAAACCGGGACAGGGGCCTCCTACGAGCAGTACTTC
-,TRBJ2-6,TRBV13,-,CASSFRKRAGANVLTF,TGTGCCAGCAGCTTTAGGAAGAGGGCTGGGGCCAACGTCCTGACTTTC
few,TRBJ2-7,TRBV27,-,CASSLVPQADGYEQYF,TGTGCCAGCAGTTTAGTCCCTCAAGCGGATGGCTACGAGCAGTACTTC
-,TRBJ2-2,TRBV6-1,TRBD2,CASSERAGAGTGELFF,TGTGCCAGCAGTGAAAGGGCGGGAGCGGGCACCGGGGAGCTGTTTTTT
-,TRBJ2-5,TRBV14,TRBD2,CASSKRLANPPYPPETQYF,TGTGCCAGCAGCAAGAGACTAGCGAATCCCCCGTACCCCCCAGAGACCCAGTACTTC
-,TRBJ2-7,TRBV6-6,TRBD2,CASSYRLAGGPYEQYF,TGTGCCAGCAGTTACAGACTAGCGGGGGGGCCCTACGAGCAGTACTTC